These 14 T cell receptor beta chains originate from one sample sequenced in a study of T-cell memory formation after mild COVID-19. TCRdb analysed the 5' RACE reads with MiXCR anew, one entry per CDR3 protein. Among 380,000 or so distinct CDR3 sequences listed, about 15% were seen once. Sample: PBMCs or a T cell subset sorted from them (not recorded which). These receptors originate from a man aged 18 to 29 who had mild COVID-19 (a few samples of this study predate the infection). Cell type and time point are not known.

The rearrangement uses TRBV5-4 and TRBJ2-5, with a tentative D call TRBD2 (6 bases). The CDR3 loop spans 14 amino acids. V was shortened by 3 bases and J by 5 bases, with 14 bases between the two germline ends. Germline-derived CDR1 and CDR2 are SGHNT and YYREEE (reference sequence). The chain's CDR3 is CASSSGGVGETQYF. In nucleotides, the CDR3 is TGTGCCAGCAGCTCCGGGGGAGTAGGGGAGACCCAGTACTTC.

This clonotype was counted only a few times. Here the CDR3 reads CASSLDARNTGELFF. The CDR3 DNA sequence: TGCGCCAGCAGCTTGGATGCAAGAAACACCGGGGAGCTGTTTTTT. The V call is TRBV5-1, the J call TRBJ2-2; D is unclear. Germline CDR1 is SGHRS and CDR2 is YFSETQ. Trimming removed 0 bases from V and 2 bases from J, with 8 bases in between. This CDR3 contains 15 residues.

This chain links TRBV7-6 with TRBJ1-3; TRBD1 matches 10 bases. The CDR3 covers 19 residues. Germline trimming cut 5 bases from V and 4 bases from J; bases unmatched to any gene: 17. CDR1 SGHVS and CDR2 FNYEAQ come from the germline V gene. The CDR3 coding sequence is TGTGCCAGCAGCCGACTGAATCCCGGGACAGGGGCGCACGGAAACACCATATATTTT. This encodes CASSRLNPGTGAHGNTIYF.

The table lists this clonotype with a few counts. This chain connects TRBV9 to TRBJ1-6; the D is unclear. The CDR3 loop spans 13 amino acids. The germline V and J ends were trimmed by 7 bases and 0 bases, with 5 bases remaining between them. CDR1 and CDR2 from the germline V gene are SGDLS and YYNGEE. The CDR3: CASQDSYNSPLHF. CDR3 DNA: TGTGCCAGCCAAGACTCCTATAATTCACCCCTCCACTTT.

The chain links TRBV10-3 to TRBJ1-5; 9 nucleotides line up with TRBD1. After removal of 1 base from V and 6 bases from J, the junction contained 4 bases not matched to a gene. The germline V gene has CDR1 ENHRY and CDR2 SYGVKD. This CDR3 has 15 amino acids. CDR3 DNA: TGTGCCATCAGTGAGTGGGACAGGGAGGGTCAGCCCCAGCATTTT. Amino acids: CAISEWDREGQPQHF.

This clonotype was seen a few times. This chain connects TRBV20-1 to TRBJ2-3, with TRBD2 matching over 7 bases. Germline lookup yields CDR1 DFQATT and CDR2 SNEGSKA (reference sequence). This CDR3 is built from 13 residues. V lost 6 bases to trimming and J lost 4 bases; unmatched junction nucleotides: 7. The CDR3 DNA sequence: TGCAGTGCCCCACGGGCGGGGGCAGATACGCAGTATTTT. It yields the protein CSAPRAGADTQYF.

This clonotype was seen more than once but under ten times. The genes are TRBV20-1 and TRBJ2-7, with TRBD2 matching over 9 bases. CDR3 length: 14 amino acids. Trimming at V came to 6 bases and at J to 3 bases, leaving 9 bases not matched to a gene. CDR1 is DFQATT, CDR2 SNEGSKA, per germline (reference sequence). In DNA form, the CDR3 reads TGCAGTGCCAGACGTAGACTAGCGGACTACGAGCAGTACTTC. Amino acid sequence: CSARRRLADYEQYF.

This clonotype was picked up a small number of times. This rearrangement joins TRBV28 to TRBJ2-1; TRBD2 agrees at 7 bases. The CDR3 length is 16 residues. V trimming: 3 bases; J trimming: 0 bases; junction bases outside the gene matches: 5. Germline CDR1 and CDR2: MDHEN and SYDVKM. Here the CDR3 DNA reads TGTGCCAGCAGTTTCATCCGGGGGGACTCCTACAATGAGCAGTTCTTC. This translates into CASSFIRGDSYNEQFF.

The gene calls are TRBV5-1 and TRBJ1-6; no firm D call. Per germline, CDR1 SGHRS and CDR2 YFSETQ. The CDR3 covers 12 residues. Trimming pared 2 bases from V and 12 bases from J, leaving 9 bases between. The CDR3, as DNA: TGCGCCAGCAGCTTCGGCGAGCAACCCCTCCACTTT. This codes for CASSFGEQPLHF.

This clonotype was seen more than once but under ten times. The chain combines TRBV10-3 with TRBJ2-7, with 7 bases identical to TRBD1. Germline lookup yields CDR1 ENHRY and CDR2 SYGVKD. The junction had 8 bases not matched to a gene; V was cut back by 6 bases and J by 6 bases. The CDR3 loop spans 13 amino acids. The CDR3 loop is CAISDLSGGEQYF. The CDR3 DNA sequence: TGTGCCATCAGCGACCTTTCAGGGGGCGAGCAGTACTTC.

This clonotype has just a few counts. This chain joins TRBV12-3 or TRBV12-4 and TRBJ1-2, with D unclear. V was pared by 0 bases and J by 0 bases, with 8 bases between. This CDR3 comprises 15 residues. In DNA, the CDR3 is TGTGCCAGCAGTTTAGCGTGGAACACTAACTATGGCTACACCTTC. It yields the protein CASSLAWNTNYGYTF.

The chain recombines TRBV6-6 with TRBJ1-2, with unresolved D. V was trimmed by 2 bases and J by 0 bases, leaving 4 bases between them. In germline, CDR1 is MNHNY, CDR2 SVGAGI (reference sequence). The CDR3 totals 13 residues. CDR3 region: CASSYLANYGYTF. In nucleotides, the CDR3 is TGTGCCAGCAGTTACCTAGCTAACTATGGCTACACCTTC.

The V and J genes are TRBV7-9 and TRBJ2-3, with D uncertain. This CDR3 region has 11 residues. Germline V gene lookup returns CDR1 SEHNR and CDR2 FQNEAQ (reference sequence). Trimming removed 7 bases from V and 6 bases from J, with 8 bases in between. CDR3 sequence (DNA): TGTGCCAGCACCCCTGTGGATACGCAGTATTTT. It codes for CASTPVDTQYF. Together with reference TRBV7-9 and TRBJ2-3, the CDR3 gives the full variable domain: DTGVSQNPRHKITKRGQNVTFRCDPISEHNRLYWYRQTLGQGPEFLTYFQNEAQLEKSRLLSDRFSAERPKGSFSTLEIQRTEQGDSAMYLCASTPVDTQYFGPGTRLTVL.

The chain carries TRBV12-3 or TRBV12-4 and TRBJ1-1; D call uncertain. There are 13 residues in the CDR3. V lost 5 bases and J 3 bases, leaving 10 bases between the germline ends. DNA for the CDR3: TGTGCCAGCAGTCCACGGTTCTACACTGAAGCTTTCTTT. It encodes CASSPRFYTEAFF.